The clone carrying this T cell receptor (beta chain) was counted between two and nine times. The sample originates from a study of blood T cells in healthy people across ages. The germline gives CDR1 SGHTA, CDR2 FQGNSA. The CDR3 runs 14 residues. Then a second PCR, running about 6 to 12 cycles, was carried out with a sample-barcoded 5' primer and a J-beta primer mix. TCRdb processed the 5' RACE reads anew with MiXCR; each CDR3 protein has one entry. The sample lists 800,000 or so distinct CDR3 sequences; 20% to 25% were seen once. The data were also submitted as part of a second study, on T cells of mothers and their children. From that study: There were over 9.5 million TCR beta CDR3 reads from each mother and 2.5 million to 3.5 million from each child. Thymic selection molds TCR recombination output in much the same way for related pairs as for unrelated pairs.

The source of this sequence is a boy aged 5-17 years in good health. The chain carries TRBV7-2 and TRBJ2-5; D might be TRBD2 (6 bases). Gene TRBJ2-1 matches the end of the DNA better, so the J call may be wrong. Sequenced material: blood. CDR3 DNA sequence: TGTGCCAGCAGCTTATGGGAGGACTCCAATGAGCAGTTCTTC. This encodes CASSLWEDSNEQFF.